The present entry profiles one T cell receptor (beta chain) with its context. Assay: immunoSEQ multiplex PCR; the TCRdb copy retains only in-frame clones and omits some. The data hold 150,000 or so clones, with less than 90% observed a single time. The data belong to a study of blood T cell repertoires in COVID-19. Sequenced sample: peripheral blood. The source of this sequence is a woman in her 70s with acute or convalescent COVID-19.

CDR3 nucleotides: TGTGCCAGTACGCGGACTAGCGGGGGCCGGTGGGAGACCCAGTACTTC. Amino acids: CASTRTSGGRWETQYF. This chain uses TRBV19 with TRBJ2-5; 13 bases map to TRBD2. From germline, CDR1 is LNHDA and CDR2 SQIVND (reference sequence). J gave up 5 bases and V 7 bases, and 10 bases lay outside the gene matches. CDR3 length: 16 residues. The whole variable domain, remainder taken from reference TRBV19 and TRBJ2-5, is DGGITQSPKYLFRKEGQNVTLSCEQNLNHDAMYWYRQDPGQGLRLIYYSQIVNDFQKGDIAEGYSVSREKKESFPLTVTSAQKNPTAFYLCASTRTSGGRWETQYFGPGTRLLVL.